Each of the 32 T cell receptor beta chains below was sequenced from the same sample in a study of blood T cell repertoires in COVID-19. Profiled with immunoSEQ multiplex PCR; TCRdb holds only in-frame clones, not every one. The sample consists of roughly 180,000 clones, roughly 79% of them appearing once. Sequences were obtained from peripheral blood. The source of these receptors is a woman aged 40 to 49 with COVID-19, enrolled during active disease.

The genes are TRBV6-5 and TRBJ1-2; 7 nucleotides match TRBD1. Germline V gene lookup returns CDR1 MNHEY and CDR2 SVGAGI. The CDR3 contains 14 residues. V was clipped by 2 bases and J by 3 bases; unmatched bases: 3. In DNA form, the CDR3 reads TGTGCCAGCAGTTACACAGGGGTGGACTATGGCTACACCTTC. Residues: CASSYTGVDYGYTF.

The chain carries TRBV4-1 and TRBJ2-3, with 8 positions matching TRBD2. The CDR3 covers 14 residues. J was trimmed by 11 bases and V by 4 bases; bases with no gene match: 11. Germline V gene data show CDR1 as MGHRA and CDR2 as YSYEKL. The CDR3 coding sequence is TGCGCCAGCAGCCTCGCGGGGGGAAACAGAGGGCAGTATTTT. This gives the protein CASSLAGGNRGQYF.

V gene TRBV4-2 combines with J gene TRBJ2-3, with TRBD2 matching 10 bases. The CDR3 totals 18 residues. Germline CDR1 LGHNA, CDR2 YNFKEQ. Losses at the gene ends were 4 bases for V and 0 bases for J; bases not matched to a gene: 10. CDR3 sequence: CASSPQRTSGPSTDTQYF. CDR3 DNA: TGTGCCAGCAGCCCACAACGGACTAGCGGTCCTAGCACAGATACGCAGTATTTT.

The rearrangement links TRBV30 to TRBJ1-2; 8 bases are a match to TRBD1. Trimming removed 2 bases from V and 8 bases from J; junction bases left unmatched: 7. Germline V lookup: CDR1 GTSNPN, CDR2 SVGIG (reference sequence). This CDR3 has 13 amino acids. The CDR3 nucleotides read TGTGCCTGGAGTTCAGGACAGGGTTTAGGCTACACCTTC. Protein product: CAWSSGQGLGYTF.

This clone was seen only once. This CDR3 reads CASSPRYREQETQYF. The CDR3 bases are TGTGCCAGCAGTCCCCGATACCGGGAACAAGAGACCCAGTACTTC. The rearrangement links TRBV27 to TRBJ2-5, with TRBD2 as a possible D gene (5 bases). The CDR3 runs 15 residues. CDR1 and CDR2 (germline): MNHEY, SMNVEV (reference sequence). The ends were cut back, 5 bases at V and 2 bases at J, with 15 bases in the middle.

The genes are TRBV7-6 and TRBJ2-1, with D maybe TRBD1 (6 bases). With 4 bases removed from V and 2 bases from J, the gap between germline ends came to 12 bases. This CDR3 region has 15 residues. Germline CDR1 and CDR2: SGHVS and FNYEAQ. This CDR3 reads CASSYSEGAYNEQFF. CDR3 DNA sequence: TGTGCCAGCAGCTATAGCGAGGGGGCCTACAATGAGCAGTTCTTC.

The V gene is TRBV6-6, the J gene TRBJ1-2, with D possibly TRBD1 on 6 matching bases. V dropped 7 bases and J dropped 5 bases, with 20 bases sitting between them. The CDR3 is 15 amino acids. The germline gives CDR1 MNHNY, CDR2 SVGAGI (reference sequence). The CDR3 sequence: CASTDFLGAVYGYTF. In DNA, the CDR3 is TGTGCCAGCACAGATTTCCTGGGGGCGGTTTATGGCTACACCTTC.

The genes are TRBV5-4 and TRBJ2-5; 11 bases line up with TRBD2. Germline CDR1 and CDR2: SGHNT and YYREEE (reference sequence). The V segment lost 2 bases and the J segment 6 bases; nucleotides outside the gene matches: 6. The CDR3 consists of 15 residues. DNA for the CDR3: TGTGCCAGCAGCTTCCCGGGACTAGCGGAAAAGACCCAGTACTTC. This encodes CASSFPGLAEKTQYF.

A remark on this clone: Different DNA sequences within this sample yield the same CDR3. The chain carries TRBV5-6 and TRBJ1-4; 10 nucleotides agree with TRBD1. The trim removed 4 bases at V and 6 bases at J, leaving 3 bases unmatched. The CDR3 runs to 14 residues. The germline gives CDR1 SGHDT, CDR2 YYEEEE. CDR3 amino acids: CASSRGTGDEKLFF. In nucleotides, the CDR3 is TGTGCCAGCAGCAGGGGGACAGGGGATGAAAAACTGTTTTTT.

The V and J genes are TRBV7-8 and TRBJ1-3, with TRBD1 as a possible D gene (5 bases). This CDR3 region has 16 residues. V lost 5 bases and J 2 bases, leaving 16 bases between the germline ends. Germline assignment: CDR1 SGHVS and CDR2 FQNEAQ. CDR3 sequence (DNA): TGTGCCAGCAGCCCCGCCGGGACTTCGACTGGAAACACCATATATTTT. As protein: CASSPAGTSTGNTIYF.

A few counts support this clone. The rearrangement uses TRBV6-1 and TRBJ2-4; TRBD2 is a possible D gene (5 bases). V lost 2 bases to trimming and J lost 3 bases, with 11 bases between them. Germline CDR1 MNHNS, CDR2 SASEGT. This CDR3 contains 15 residues. The CDR3 region has the DNA TGTGCCAGCAGTGAACCGAGGGAAAACAAAAACATTCAGTACTTC. Amino acids: CASSEPRENKNIQYF.

This clone has only one observation. V gene TRBV19 combines with J gene TRBJ2-1; 10 bases are a match to TRBD2. J lost 4 bases, V lost 5 bases, and 8 bases had no gene match. The CDR3 sequence is 16 residues long. CDR1 LNHDA and CDR2 SQIVND come from the germline V gene (reference sequence). This chain's CDR3 is CASSPSGRAWYNEQFF. The CDR3 nucleotides read TGTGCCAGTAGTCCGAGCGGGAGGGCCTGGTACAATGAGCAGTTCTTC.

The V call is TRBV7-9, the J call TRBJ1-1; TRBD1 aligns across 7 bases. CDR1 is SEHNR and CDR2 is FQNEAQ in the germline V gene (reference sequence). The CDR3 is made up of 16 amino acids. Trimming removed 5 bases from V and 4 bases from J; junction bases left unmatched: 13. The CDR3 here is CASSPRDRAIGTEAFF. CDR3 bases: TGTGCCAGCAGCCCCCGAGACAGGGCGATCGGCACTGAAGCTTTCTTT.

The chain combines TRBV24-1 with TRBJ2-1, with TRBD1 matching over 7 bases. Germline V gene data show CDR1 as KGHDR and CDR2 as SFDVKD. This CDR3 contains 15 residues. V shed 7 bases, J shed 8 bases, and the junction held 13 bases outside the gene matches. The chain's CDR3 is CATRTPPRQGHEQFF. The CDR3 DNA follows: TGTGCCACCAGGACCCCCCCCCGACAGGGCCATGAGCAGTTCTTC.

This chain joins TRBV30 and TRBJ2-2, with D perhaps matching TRBD1 (6 bases). Germline V gene sequence: CDR1 GTSNPN, CDR2 SVGIG (reference sequence). CDR3 length: 14 amino acids. The germline V and J ends were trimmed by 2 bases and 2 bases, with 9 bases remaining between them. The CDR3 bases are TGTGCCTGGAGTATGGGGGCAAACACCGGGGAGCTGTTTTTT. Encoded protein: CAWSMGANTGELFF. The full variable domain, in which reference TRBV30 and TRBJ2-2 provide the parts outside the CDR3, is SQTIHQWPATLVQPVGSPLSLECTVEGTSNPNLYWYRQAAGRGLQLLFYSVGIGQISSEVPQNLSASRPQDRQFILSSKKLLLSDSGFYLCAWSMGANTGELFFGEGSRLTVL.

The chain combines TRBV7-8 with TRBJ2-5; TRBD2 might be the D (5 bases). Trimming took off 7 bases at V and 2 bases at J, with 14 bases between the two ends. Germline V gene data show CDR1 as SGHVS and CDR2 as FQNEAQ. The CDR3 runs to 14 residues. CDR3 bases: TGTGCCAGCACCCGGAGGAGCGGACAAGAGACCCAGTACTTC. Translation: CASTRRSGQETQYF.

The J gene is TRBJ2-5, the V gene TRBV9; 8 nucleotides line up with TRBD2. This CDR3 is built from 15 residues. Germline lookup yields CDR1 SGDLS and CDR2 YYNGEE. V lost 4 bases, J lost 4 bases, and 9 bases stayed unmatched. The CDR3 coding sequence is TGTGCCAGCAGCCCCCGGGTAGCGGGATTAGAGACCCAGTACTTC. Translation gives CASSPRVAGLETQYF.

This rearrangement joins TRBV5-5 to TRBJ1-2; 9 bases map to TRBD1. CDR3 length: 15 amino acids. Germline V gene lookup returns CDR1 SGHKS and CDR2 YYEKEE (reference sequence). With V trimmed by 7 bases and J by 1 base, 8 bases remained unmatched. Here the CDR3 DNA reads TGTGCCAGCGGTTGGGGACAGGGCTTTAACTATGGCTACACCTTC. As protein: CASGWGQGFNYGYTF.

CDR3 protein: CASSPSASGKYYNEQFF. CDR3 nucleotide sequence: TGTGCCAGCAGCCCTTCGGCTAGCGGGAAATATTACAATGAGCAGTTCTTC. The gene calls are TRBV3-1 (or the pseudogene TRBV3-2) and TRBJ2-1, with TRBD2 matching 9 bases. Unmatched junction bases numbered 11, after V lost 4 bases and J lost 4 bases. This CDR3 comprises 17 residues. Per the germline V gene, CDR1 is LGHDT and CDR2 is YNNKEL (reference sequence).

The CDR3 DNA sequence: TGTGCCAGCAGTGACAGCTACAATGAGCAGTTCTTC. It encodes CASSDSYNEQFF. V usage is TRBV11-3 and J usage is TRBJ2-1, with D maybe TRBD1 (5 bases). V shed 6 bases and J shed 3 bases, with 6 bases lying between them. Germline CDR1 and CDR2: SGHNT and YENEEA. The CDR3 runs 12 residues.

The chain couples TRBV11-3 to TRBJ2-2; perhaps TRBD1 as D (6 bases). Per the germline V gene, CDR1 is SGHNT and CDR2 is YENEEA. V lost 5 bases and J 4 bases, leaving 14 bases between the germline ends. The CDR3 totals 15 residues. The CDR3 loop is CASSAKQGGTGELFF. As DNA, the CDR3 is TGTGCCAGCAGCGCAAAACAAGGGGGCACCGGGGAGCTGTTTTTT.

The chain joins TRBV7-8 to TRBJ1-2; D gene uncertain. CDR1 is SGHVS and CDR2 is FQNEAQ in the germline V gene. The CDR3 consists of 16 residues. Between the trimmed V and J ends, which lost 0 bases and 2 bases, there was a span of 13 bases. The CDR3 here is CASSLAGIYTNYGYTF. The CDR3 DNA follows: TGTGCCAGCAGCTTAGCCGGGATATATACAAACTATGGCTACACCTTC.

This clone occurred once. The chain employs TRBV18 and TRBJ1-1; D call uncertain. Looked up from germline, CDR1 is KGHSH and CDR2 is LQKENI. The CDR3 runs 14 residues. V lost 1 base and J 4 bases, leaving 10 bases between the germline ends. The CDR3 bases are TGTGCCAGCTCACCACGGGCACAAATCACTGAAGCTTTCTTT. Its protein product is CASSPRAQITEAFF. The full variable domain, completed using reference TRBV18 and TRBJ1-1, is NAGVMQNPRHLVRRRGQEARLRCSPMKGHSHVYWYRQLPEEGLKFMVYLQKENIIDESGMPKERFSAEFPKEGPSILRIQQVVRGDSAAYFCASSPRAQITEAFFGQGTRLTVV.

The chain combines TRBV30 with TRBJ1-1; D not certain. CDR1 and CDR2 from the germline V gene are GTSNPN and SVGIG (reference sequence). The CDR3 sequence is 14 residues long. V lost 3 bases to trimming and J lost 1 base, with 12 bases between them. The CDR3 spells CAWSYMRGNTEAFF. The CDR3, as DNA: TGTGCCTGGAGCTATATGCGGGGGAACACTGAAGCTTTCTTT.

The J gene is TRBJ2-5, the V gene TRBV19; perhaps TRBD1 as D (5 bases). CDR3 length: 11 amino acids. V shed 5 bases and J shed 11 bases, with 12 bases lying between them. Looked up from germline, CDR1 is LNHDA and CDR2 is SQIVND (reference sequence). Written as DNA, the CDR3 is TGTGCCAGTAGTGGGGCCGGGTCTCAGTACTTC. It is translated as CASSGAGSQYF.

Regarding this clone: Other nucleotide sequences in the sample specify the same CDR3. This chain connects TRBV29-1 to TRBJ2-7; TRBD2 might be the D (6 bases). Trimming took off 4 bases at V and 7 bases at J, with 11 bases between the two ends. From germline, CDR1 is SQVTM and CDR2 ANQGSEA. This CDR3 is 11 amino acids long. The chain's CDR3 is CSVVQGGEQYF. The CDR3 DNA is TGCAGCGTTGTGCAGGGAGGTGAGCAGTACTTC.

This chain connects TRBV24-1 to TRBJ2-1; 8 nucleotides agree with TRBD1. The V gene end was trimmed by 4 bases and the J gene end by 9 bases; junction bases not matched to a gene: 7. Germline values: CDR1 KGHDR, CDR2 SFDVKD. The CDR3 sequence is 14 residues long. The CDR3 nucleotides are TGTGCCACCAGTGAAACAGGGGGTATAGGTGAGCAGTTCTTC. As protein: CATSETGGIGEQFF.

This sequence joins TRBV27 and TRBJ2-1; a weak D match, TRBD2 (6 bases). The V gene lost 2 bases and the J gene lost 6 bases, with 14 bases spanning the gap. This CDR3 is built from 15 residues. The germline gives CDR1 MNHEY, CDR2 SMNVEV (reference sequence). This CDR3 is CASSLEAGSRNEQFF. In DNA form, the CDR3 reads TGTGCCAGCAGTTTAGAGGCGGGGTCGCGCAATGAGCAGTTCTTC.

This clone has only one observation. This rearrangement joins TRBV7-3 to TRBJ2-5, with 12 nucleotides matching TRBD2. Per the germline V gene, CDR1 is SGHTA and CDR2 is FQGTGA. The CDR3 has 16 residues. V trimming: 2 bases; J trimming: 1 base; junction bases outside the gene matches: 2. The CDR3 DNA reads as TGTGCCAGCAGCTTAGGGACTAGCGGGTCCCAAGAGACCCAGTACTTC. Amino acid sequence: CASSLGTSGSQETQYF.

In this sample, this clone turned up once. The chain couples TRBV4-2 to TRBJ2-3; 8 bases are a match to TRBD1. Losses at the gene ends were 4 bases for V and 3 bases for J; bases not matched to a gene: 3. Germline V CDR1 and CDR2: LGHNA, YNFKEQ. The CDR3 loop spans 14 amino acids. CDR3 loop: CASSLWTGTDTQYF. CDR3 bases: TGTGCCAGCAGCCTTTGGACAGGGACAGATACGCAGTATTTT.

V usage is TRBV6-4 and J usage is TRBJ1-5; a weak D match, TRBD1 (6 bases). V gave up 1 base and J gave up 7 bases, with 11 bases separating them. The CDR3 is 14 residues long. The V gene's germline CDR1 is MRHNA and CDR2 SNTAGT. This CDR3 is CASSDYRVRQPQHF. Here the CDR3 DNA reads TGTGCCAGCAGTGACTACAGGGTGCGACAGCCCCAGCATTTT.

The J gene is TRBJ1-2, the V gene TRBV11-2, with 9 bases lining up with TRBD1. Germline CDR1 reads SGHAT; CDR2 reads FQNNGV. V shed 10 bases and J 0 bases; nucleotides not matched to a gene: 9. CDR3 size: 15 residues. CDR3 DNA: TGTGCCACCACGACAGGGGGTTCTTCTAACTATGGCTACACCTTC. As protein: CATTTGGSSNYGYTF. Based on the CDR3 plus reference TRBV11-2 and TRBJ1-2, the full variable domain is EAGVAQSPRYKIIEKRQSVAFWCNPISGHATLYWYQQILGQGPKLLIQFQNNGVVDDSQLPKDRFSAERLKGVDSTLKIQPAKLEDSAVYLCATTTGGSSNYGYTFGSGTRLTVV.